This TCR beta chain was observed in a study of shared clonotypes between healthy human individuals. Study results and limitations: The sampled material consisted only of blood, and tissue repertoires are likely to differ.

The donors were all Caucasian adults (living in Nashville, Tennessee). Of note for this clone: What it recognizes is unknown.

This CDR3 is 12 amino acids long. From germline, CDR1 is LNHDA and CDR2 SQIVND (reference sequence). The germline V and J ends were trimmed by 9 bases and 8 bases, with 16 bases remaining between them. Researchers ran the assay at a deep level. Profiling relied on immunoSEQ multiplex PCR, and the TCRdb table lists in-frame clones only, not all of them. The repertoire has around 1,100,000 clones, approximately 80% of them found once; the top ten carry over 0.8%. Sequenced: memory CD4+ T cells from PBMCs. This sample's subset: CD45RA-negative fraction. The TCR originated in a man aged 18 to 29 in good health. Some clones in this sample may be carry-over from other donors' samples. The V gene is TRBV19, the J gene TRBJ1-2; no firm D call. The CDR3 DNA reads TGTGCCAGCCGGAAGGCAGGCAGCGGCTACACCTTC. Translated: CASRKAGSGYTF.